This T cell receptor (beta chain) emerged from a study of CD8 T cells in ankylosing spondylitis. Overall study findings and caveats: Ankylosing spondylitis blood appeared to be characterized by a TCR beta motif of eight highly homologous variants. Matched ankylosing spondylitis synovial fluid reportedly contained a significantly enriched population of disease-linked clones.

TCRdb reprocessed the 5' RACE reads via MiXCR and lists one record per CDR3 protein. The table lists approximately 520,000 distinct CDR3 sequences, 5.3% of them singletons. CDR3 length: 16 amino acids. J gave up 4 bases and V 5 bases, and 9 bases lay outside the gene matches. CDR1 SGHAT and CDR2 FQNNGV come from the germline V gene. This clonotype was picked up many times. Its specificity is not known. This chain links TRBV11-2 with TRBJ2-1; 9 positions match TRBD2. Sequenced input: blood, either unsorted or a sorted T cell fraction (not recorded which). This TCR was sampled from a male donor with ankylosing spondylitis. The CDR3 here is CASSLLGSGGYNEQFF. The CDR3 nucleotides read TGTGCCAGCAGCCTCCTGGGGAGCGGGGGGTACAATGAGCAGTTCTTC.